These T cell receptor beta chains were read from a single sample in a study of Ad26.COV2.S vaccination and SARS-CoV-2 variants. Assay: immunoSEQ multiplex PCR; the TCRdb copy retains only in-frame clones and omits some. The table lists roughly 140,000 clones, 80% to 90% of them singletons. This sample comprised peripheral blood, obtained after recovery from COVID-19. The receptor source for this set is a human donor who had recovered from COVID-19. CDR3s include the opening cysteine and the closing phenylalanine or tryptophan. The D gene is left open where the match is weak. The size field is filled for only some rows; it gives once, few, many or a size class.

V gene	clone size	J gene	D gene	CDR3 DNA	CDR3 protein
TRBV28	-	TRBJ2-7	-	TGTGCCACCCATCCGGGACCCCCAAAGGCCGAGCAGTACTTC	CATHPGPPKAEQYF
TRBV5-1	-	TRBJ2-2	-	TGCGCCAGCAGCTTGGGTAGACTTTTGAACACCGGGGAGCTGTTTTTT	CASSLGRLLNTGELFF
TRBV28	few	TRBJ1-5	TRBD1	TGTGCCAGCAGTTTGGGACAGGGGTTTCGTCAGCCCCAGCATTTT	CASSLGQGFRQPQHF
TRBV27	-	TRBJ1-4	-	TGTGCCAGCAGTACCAAGCTCGAGTTCGGTGAAAAACTGTTTTTT	CASSTKLEFGEKLFF
TRBV6-5	-	TRBJ1-2	-	TGTGCCAGCAGTTACACGAATCAGGCCGTCTATGGCTACACCTTC	CASSYTNQAVYGYTF
TRBV7-9	few	TRBJ2-2	TRBD1	TGTGCCAGCAGCTTAGGGGCCGGGACAGGAGGGTCCGGGGAGCTGTTTTTT	CASSLGAGTGGSGELFF
TRBV5-1	-	TRBJ1-2	TRBD1	TGCGCCAGCAGCTGGAACAGGGGGCCGGTAGATGGCTACACCTTC	CASSWNRGPVDGYTF
TRBV5-6	-	TRBJ2-5	TRBD1	TGTGCCAGCAGCTTCACAGGGGAGGAGACCCAGTACTTC	CASSFTGEETQYF
TRBV5-1	-	TRBJ2-7	-	TGCGCCAGCCAACAGGGACTCGAGCAGTACTTC	CASQQGLEQYF
TRBV6-5	-	TRBJ1-2	-	TGTGCCAGCAGTTACGGCCTCTACTATGGCTACACCTTC	CASSYGLYYGYTF
TRBV28	-	TRBJ2-2	TRBD2	TGTGCCAGCAGTCTAGCGGGGGCGAACACCGGGGAGCTGTTTTTT	CASSLAGANTGELFF
TRBV11-2	-	TRBJ1-2	-	TGTGCCAGCAGCTTAAAGTCGGCAGGGAATGGCTACACCTTC	CASSLKSAGNGYTF
TRBV28	few	TRBJ2-2	-	TGTGCCAGCATGGCTAAACTCACCGGGGAGCTGTTTTTT	CASMAKLTGELFF
TRBV2	-	TRBJ1-3	-	TGTGCCAGCAGTGAGAGGGCGGCAAACACCATATATTTT	CASSERAANTIYF
TRBV5-1	-	TRBJ1-1	-	TGCGCCAGCAGCCCTCGGGACGGAATGAACACTGAAGCTTTCTTT	CASSPRDGMNTEAFF
TRBV7-9	-	TRBJ1-2	-	TGTGCCAGCAGCGCACGTGGCAGTGGATACACCTTC	CASSARGSGYTF
TRBV28	once	TRBJ1-1	-	TGTGCCAGCAGTACCGGGACCCTCGGACTTCACTTT	CASSTGTLGLHF
TRBV28	-	TRBJ2-3	TRBD1	TGTGCCAGCAGGTCGACAGGGTGGGCAGATACGCAGTATTTT	CASRSTGWADTQYF
TRBV29-1	-	TRBJ2-3	-	TGCAGCGTGGAAGAGGGCCTATCCTACGATACGCAGTATTTT	CSVEEGLSYDTQYF
TRBV18	few	TRBJ1-2	-	TGTGCCAGCTCACCGGACGGGAGGAACTATGGCTACACCTTC	CASSPDGRNYGYTF
TRBV12-3/TRBV12-4	-	TRBJ1-3	-	TGTGCCAGCAGCTTTGTACCTGGAAACACCATATATTTT	CASSFVPGNTIYF
TRBV27	-	TRBJ2-1	-	TGTGCCAGCAGTCCCCCCCGGGACGGCGACGTAGAGCAGTTCTTC	CASSPPRDGDVEQFF
TRBV7-2	once	TRBJ2-1	-	TGTGCCAGCAGCTTAGACTACAATGAGCAGTTCTTC	CASSLDYNEQFF
TRBV11-3	-	TRBJ2-1	-	TGTGCCAGCAGCTTAGAAGCGGGTGCAGGGAGGGGGAATGAGCAGTTCTTC	CASSLEAGAGRGNEQFF
TRBV6-1	-	TRBJ1-1	TRBD1	TGTGCCAGCAGTGAGGGACAGCATAACACTGAAGCTTTCTTT	CASSEGQHNTEAFF
TRBV6-5	-	TRBJ2-2	TRBD1	TGTGCCAGCAGTTACGGACAGGGGTCCGGGGAGCTGTTTTTT	CASSYGQGSGELFF
TRBV6-5	-	TRBJ2-2	-	TGTGCCAGCAGTTACCCCGGGCCCGGAAGCACCGGGGAGCTGTTTTTT	CASSYPGPGSTGELFF
TRBV4-3	-	TRBJ1-5	-	TGCGCCAGCAGCCAAGATGGGAGACCCCCGCGGCATTTT	CASSQDGRPPRHF
TRBV28	-	TRBJ1-3	-	TGTGCCAGCAGCCTCGAAGTCTCTGGAAACACCATATATTTT	CASSLEVSGNTIYF
TRBV13	-	TRBJ1-6	TRBD1	TGTGCCAGCAGCCCCCCAGGACAGGGTACGCCCCTCCACTTT	CASSPPGQGTPLHF
TRBV5-1	-	TRBJ2-5	TRBD2	TGCGCCAGCTCATCGACTAGCGGGGGCCACTTTAGGGACCAGTACTTC	CASSSTSGGHFRDQYF
TRBV9	-	TRBJ2-7	TRBD1	TGTGCCAGCAGCGCCCAGACAGGGGGGGTTTACGAGCAGTACTTC	CASSAQTGGVYEQYF
TRBV29-1	-	TRBJ1-1	-	TGCAGCGTTGAAGATTCCCGGGGTTTGGTTGAAGCTTTCTTT	CSVEDSRGLVEAFF
TRBV29-1	-	TRBJ1-2	TRBD1	TGCAGCGTCGCCCAGGACAGGGGGAGTCTTGCTGGCTACACCTTC	CSVAQDRGSLAGYTF
TRBV3-1/TRBV3-2	-	TRBJ2-7	-	TGTGCCAGCACCGGGTACGAGCAGTACTTC	CASTGYEQYF
TRBV19	-	TRBJ2-1	TRBD2	TGTGCCAGTAGTATAGCCCGGTGGGGGGGGTACAATGAGCAGTTCTTC	CASSIARWGGYNEQFF
TRBV19	-	TRBJ2-3	-	TGTGCCAGTAGGGGAGCGCGGGCTGCAGATACGCAGTATTTT	CASRGARAADTQYF
TRBV9	-	TRBJ1-1	-	TGTGCCAGCAGCGTAGCAGGAGGTGGAATGAACACTGAAGCTTTCTTT	CASSVAGGGMNTEAFF